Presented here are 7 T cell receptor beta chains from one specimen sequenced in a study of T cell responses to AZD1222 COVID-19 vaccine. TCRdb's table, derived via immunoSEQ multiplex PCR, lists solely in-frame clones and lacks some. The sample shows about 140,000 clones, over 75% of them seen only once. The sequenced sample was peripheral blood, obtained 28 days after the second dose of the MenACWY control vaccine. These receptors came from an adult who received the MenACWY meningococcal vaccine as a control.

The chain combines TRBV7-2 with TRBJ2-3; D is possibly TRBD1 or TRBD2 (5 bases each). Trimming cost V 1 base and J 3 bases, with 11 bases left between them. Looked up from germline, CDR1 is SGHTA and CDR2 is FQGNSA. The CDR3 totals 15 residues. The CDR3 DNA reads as TGTGCCAGCAGCTTAGGGGGTTGGGGGACAGATACGCAGTATTTT. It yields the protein CASSLGGWGTDTQYF.

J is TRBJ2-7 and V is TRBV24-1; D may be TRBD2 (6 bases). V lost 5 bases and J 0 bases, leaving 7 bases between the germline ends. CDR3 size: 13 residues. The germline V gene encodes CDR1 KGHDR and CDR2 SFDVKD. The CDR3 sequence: CATSGRGSYEQYF. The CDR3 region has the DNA TGTGCCACCAGTGGGCGGGGCTCCTACGAGCAGTACTTC.

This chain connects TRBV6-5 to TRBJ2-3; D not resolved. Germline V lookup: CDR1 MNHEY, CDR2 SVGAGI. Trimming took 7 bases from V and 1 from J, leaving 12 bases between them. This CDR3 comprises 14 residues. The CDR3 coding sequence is TGTGCCAGCATTAGACATCGGGGCACAGATACGCAGTATTTT. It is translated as CASIRHRGTDTQYF.

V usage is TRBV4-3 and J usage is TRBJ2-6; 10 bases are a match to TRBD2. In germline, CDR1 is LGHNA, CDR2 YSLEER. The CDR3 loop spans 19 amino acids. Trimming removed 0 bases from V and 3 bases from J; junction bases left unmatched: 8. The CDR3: CASSQDPSGRAIGANVLTF. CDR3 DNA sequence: TGCGCCAGCAGCCAAGATCCAAGCGGGAGGGCCATTGGGGCCAACGTCCTGACTTTC.

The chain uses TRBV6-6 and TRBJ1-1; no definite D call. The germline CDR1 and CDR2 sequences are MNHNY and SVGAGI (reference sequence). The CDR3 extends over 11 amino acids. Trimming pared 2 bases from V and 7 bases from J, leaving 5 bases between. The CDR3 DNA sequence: TGTGCCAGCAGTTACCGGTATGAAGCTTTCTTT. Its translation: CASSYRYEAFF.

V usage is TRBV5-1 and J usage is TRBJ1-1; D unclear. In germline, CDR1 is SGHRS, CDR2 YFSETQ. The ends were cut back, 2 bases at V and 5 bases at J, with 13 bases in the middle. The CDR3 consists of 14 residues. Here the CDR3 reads CASSFIGEETEAFF. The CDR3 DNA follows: TGCGCCAGCAGCTTTATTGGGGAAGAGACTGAAGCTTTCTTT.

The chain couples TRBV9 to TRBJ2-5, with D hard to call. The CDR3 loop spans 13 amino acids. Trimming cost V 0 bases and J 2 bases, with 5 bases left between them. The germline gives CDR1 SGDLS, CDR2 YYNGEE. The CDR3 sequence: CASSVDWQETQYF. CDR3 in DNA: TGTGCCAGCAGCGTAGACTGGCAAGAGACCCAGTACTTC.